This T cell receptor beta chain came from a study of T cell repertoires in ileal Crohn's disease. The time point here: proximal margin of the surgical specimen (macroscopically non-inflamed). The length of the CDR3 is 15 residues. Germline CDR1 is SNHLY and CDR2 is FYNNEI. The ends were cut back, 6 bases at V and 0 bases at J, with 12 bases in the middle. Here immunoSEQ multiplex PCR was the method, and the copy in TCRdb shows in-frame clones only, minus some. The sample holds roughly 2,000 clones, around 80% seen once. Source material: ileal tissue. The chain links TRBV2 to TRBJ1-5; D might be TRBD1 (5 bases). The clonotype was recovered from an adult with Crohn's disease. The CDR3 DNA reads TGTGCCAGCAGCCGCAGGGAATATAGCAATCAGCCCCAGCATTTT. This codes for CASSRREYSNQPQHF. Filled out from reference TRBV2 and TRBJ1-5, the complete variable domain reads EPEVTQTPSHQVTQMGQEVILRCVPISNHLYFYWYRQILGQKVEFLVSFYNNEISEKSEIFDDQFSVERPDGSNFTLKIRSTKLEDSAMYFCASSRREYSNQPQHFGDGTRLSIL.